The entry below gives a single T cell receptor beta chain sequence along with its context. This record belongs to a study of blood T cell repertoires in COVID-19. In the authors' workflow: Counts of nucleated cells, estimated from reference gene primer amplification, were obtained. Data came from immunoSEQ multiplex PCR; TCRdb stores just in-frame clones and leaves some out. The V and J calls and the clone size are those of that table, but D and trimming were determined from the DNA. The repertoire holds over 130,000 clones, around 82% seen once, with under 4.5% in the top ten. After removal of 3 bases from V and 7 bases from J, the junction contained 7 bases not matched to a gene. This CDR3 is built from 14 residues. Per germline, CDR1 SGHRS and CDR2 YFSETQ.

This clonotype was sampled from a woman aged 60-75 years with acute or convalescent COVID-19. Specimen: peripheral blood. This chain links TRBV5-1 with TRBJ2-7; 10 nucleotides align to TRBD1. As DNA, the CDR3 is TGCGCCAGCAGCTCCGCCGGGACAGGGGTTGAGCAGTACTTC. Protein sequence: CASSSAGTGVEQYF. Together with reference TRBV5-1 and TRBJ2-7, the CDR3 gives the full variable domain: KAGVTQTPRYLIKTRGQQVTLSCSPISGHRSVSWYQQTPGQGLQFLFEYFSETQRNKGNFPGRFSGRQFSNSRSEMNVSTLELGDSALYLCASSSAGTGVEQYFGPGTRLTVT.